This TCR beta chain was sequenced for a study of high-grade serous ovarian cancer treatment subgroups. Study overall: Mean per sample: around 14,000 reads, some 7,300 unique TCR beta rearrangements. Whole-study findings and limits: Spatial context was lost because tumors were sequenced in bulk. Repertoire analysis covered CDR3 alone, not CDR1 or CDR2.

Using immunoSEQ multiplex PCR, the repertoire was profiled, and TCRdb retains in-frame clones only, with some absent. The data show 2,500 to 3,500 clones, with over 75% seen just once and approximately 8.9% held by the top ten. Tumor samples were taken before definitive surgery or chemotherapy. This CDR3 is 16 amino acids long. Germline V gene sequence: CDR1 SGHDT, CDR2 YYEEEE. V lost 0 bases to trimming and J lost 5 bases; unmatched junction nucleotides: 6. With respect to this clone: Its antigen is currently unknown.

The clonotype originates from a human donor with high-grade serous ovarian cancer. Material for sequencing was tumor tissue. V is TRBV5-6 and J is TRBJ2-1; TRBD2 matches 9 bases. The CDR3 nucleotides read TGTGCCAGCAGCTTGGGAGTAGCGGGAGACGACAATGAGCAGTTCTTC. This encodes CASSLGVAGDDNEQFF.